These 27 T cell receptor beta chains were sequenced from one sample in a study of OX40 agonist ivuxolimab in advanced cancers. Clones were sequenced by immunoSEQ multiplex PCR, and TCRdb holds only the in-frame ones, with some missing. The repertoire holds about 62,000 clones, approximately 85% seen once, with roughly 5% in the top ten. The sequences come from CD4+ or CD8+ T cells sorted from blood, collected in a trial of the OX40 agonist ivuxolimab. Receptor source: an adult with an advanced solid tumor such as melanoma, head and neck, liver or kidney cancer.

As DNA, the CDR3 is TGTGCCAGTAGAGGCGTGCAAGGGATGAACACTGAAGCTTTCTTT. It encodes CASRGVQGMNTEAFF. The rearrangement uses TRBV19 and TRBJ1-1; D unresolved. The CDR3 totals 15 residues. Germline V CDR1 and CDR2: LNHDA, SQIVND (reference sequence). Trimming removed 6 bases from V and 0 bases from J, with 14 bases in between.

J is TRBJ1-2 and V is TRBV28; 10 bases align to TRBD1. Germline lookup yields CDR1 MDHEN and CDR2 SYDVKM. The CDR3 contains 12 residues. V gave up 9 bases and J gave up 5 bases; unmatched junction bases: 3. CDR3 sequence (DNA): TGTGCCAGTGGACAGGGGGGGTATGGCTACACCTTC. Protein: CASGQGGYGYTF.

This chain links TRBV7-9 with TRBJ2-7; 9 bases are shared with TRBD1. Germline trimming cut 5 bases from V and 2 bases from J; bases unmatched to any gene: 4. CDR3 size: 14 residues. Per the germline V gene, CDR1 is SEHNR and CDR2 is FQNEAQ (reference sequence). This CDR3 reads CASSIGQGTYEQYF. DNA for the CDR3: TGTGCCAGCAGCATCGGACAGGGGACCTACGAGCAGTACTTC.

The J gene is TRBJ1-2, the V gene TRBV27; D is possibly TRBD1 (5 bases). V was shortened by 2 bases and J by 0 bases, with 7 bases between the two germline ends. Germline V lookup: CDR1 MNHEY, CDR2 SMNVEV (reference sequence). The CDR3 consists of 14 residues. This CDR3 is CASSLQGANYGYTF. The CDR3 DNA sequence: TGTGCCAGCAGTTTACAGGGAGCTAACTATGGCTACACCTTC.

The chain carries TRBV7-8 and TRBJ2-1; 8 nucleotides align to TRBD2. The CDR3 is 17 amino acids. Per germline, CDR1 SGHVS and CDR2 FQNEAQ. V gave up 5 bases and J gave up 0 bases; unmatched junction bases: 9. The CDR3 loop is CASSHISGISSYNEQFF. CDR3 nucleotides: TGTGCCAGCAGCCATATTAGCGGGATCAGCTCCTACAATGAGCAGTTCTTC.

This rearrangement joins TRBV6-1 to TRBJ2-4; 7 bases match TRBD1. The CDR3 spans 14 residues. Looked up from germline, CDR1 is MNHNS and CDR2 is SASEGT. After removal of 0 bases from V and 6 bases from J, the junction contained 2 bases not matched to a gene. CDR3: CASSEAGTANIQYF. The CDR3 DNA sequence: TGTGCCAGCAGTGAAGCAGGGACAGCAAACATTCAGTACTTC.

This chain joins TRBV6-5 and TRBJ2-2, with no clear D. From germline, CDR1 is MNHEY and CDR2 SVGAGI. The CDR3 sequence is 15 residues long. V shed 4 bases and J shed 0 bases, with 9 bases lying between them. The CDR3 nucleotides are TGTGCCAGCAGTTTCAACAGAGCGAACACCGGGGAGCTGTTTTTT. Its protein product is CASSFNRANTGELFF.

This clone has more than one count but fewer than ten. The rearrangement joins TRBV6-5 to TRBJ1-1; 7 nucleotides line up with TRBD1. The CDR3 covers 14 residues. Looked up from germline, CDR1 is MNHEY and CDR2 is SVGAGI. With 3 bases clipped from V and 6 bases from J, the junction kept 7 bases outside the gene matches. CDR3: CASSYRTGGPEAFF. For the CDR3, the DNA is TGTGCCAGCAGTTATAGGACAGGAGGTCCTGAAGCTTTCTTT.

V usage is TRBV7-8 and J usage is TRBJ1-1; D is perhaps TRBD1 (6 bases). V shed 5 bases and J shed 6 bases, with 19 bases lying between them. The CDR3 spans 15 residues. Germline lookup yields CDR1 SGHVS and CDR2 FQNEAQ. The CDR3 DNA reads as TGTGCCAGCAGCCCCTACAGGGTTTCGGGCGCTGAAGCTTTCTTT. It yields the protein CASSPYRVSGAEAFF.

This clone was recorded only once. This chain links TRBV6-4 with TRBJ2-3; D unclear. The V end lost 6 bases, the J end lost 5 bases, and 12 bases lay between the germline ends. The CDR3 is 13 residues long. Germline V CDR1 and CDR2: MRHNA, SNTAGT. This chain's CDR3 is CASSETAVDTQYF. CDR3 DNA: TGTGCCAGCAGCGAAACGGCGGTAGATACGCAGTATTTT.

This chain links TRBV9 with TRBJ2-3; D is possibly TRBD2 (6 bases). The V end lost 3 bases, the J end lost 9 bases, and 8 bases lay between the germline ends. The CDR3 is 11 amino acids. The germline V gene has CDR1 SGDLS and CDR2 YYNGEE. The CDR3 sequence: CASSAGGTQYF. As DNA, the CDR3 is TGTGCCAGCAGCGCTGGGGGGACGCAGTATTTT.

Turning to this clone: The junction does not match germline at one end; this may be a read error. The chain uses TRBV7-8 and TRBJ2-7; D remains ambiguous. This CDR3 spans 14 amino acids. Germline assignment: CDR1 SGHVS and CDR2 FQNEAQ. As DNA, the CDR3 is TGTGCCAGCAGCATAGCCGGGCTAAGATACGAGCAGTACTTC. It translates to CASSIAGLRYEQYF.

V is TRBV6-1 and J is TRBJ1-4; no definite D call. V shed 2 bases and J shed 3 bases, with 7 bases lying between them. Germline-derived CDR1 and CDR2 are MNHNS and SASEGT. The CDR3 spans 14 residues. The CDR3 DNA sequence: TGTGCCAGCAGTGAACAGCCATCTAATGAAAAACTGTTTTTT. Translation: CASSEQPSNEKLFF.

This chain links TRBV5-4 with TRBJ1-4; D is undetermined. The germline gives CDR1 SGHNT, CDR2 YYREEE (reference sequence). With 3 bases removed from V and 1 base from J, the gap between germline ends came to 13 bases. The CDR3 length is 16 residues. This CDR3 reads CASSYGIPGTNEKLFF. The CDR3, as DNA: TGTGCCAGCAGCTACGGAATTCCGGGAACTAATGAAAAACTGTTTTTT.

The DNA for the CDR3 is TGTGCCAGCAGTTACGAACAGGGTCGTGAAAAACTGTTTTTT. It specifies CASSYEQGREKLFF. The chain couples TRBV6-5 to TRBJ1-4; a weak D match, TRBD1 (6 bases). Germline-derived CDR1 and CDR2 are MNHEY and SVGAGI. The CDR3 runs to 14 residues. V lost 2 bases, J lost 7 bases, and 11 bases lay in between.

This clone was observed a few times. The rearrangement uses TRBV6-1 and TRBJ1-5; D is unclear. The V gene's germline CDR1 is MNHNS and CDR2 SASEGT. The germline V and J ends were trimmed by 4 bases and 5 bases, with 12 bases remaining between them. This CDR3 is built from 14 residues. In DNA, the CDR3 is TGTGCCAGCAGTGCTATGGAGGGCGATCAGCCCCAGCATTTT. Translated, it gives CASSAMEGDQPQHF.

As regards this clone: Germline and junction disagree at one end, which may indicate a read error. The V and J genes are TRBV28 and TRBJ2-3; maybe TRBD2 (6 bases). The CDR3 totals 15 residues. Germline loops: CDR1 MDHEN, CDR2 SYDVKM. CDR3 residues: CASRGGAGNTGTQYF. CDR3 DNA: TGTGCCAGCAGGGGGGGTGCGGGGAACACAGGTACGCAGTATTTT.

The V gene is TRBV6-1, the J gene TRBJ2-3; D not certain. This CDR3 has 12 amino acids. Germline V gives CDR1 MNHNS, CDR2 SASEGT. The ends were cut back, 5 bases at V and 0 bases at J, with 3 bases in the middle. The CDR3 DNA reads TGTGCCAGCAGTTCAAGCACAGATACGCAGTATTTT. Translation gives CASSSSTDTQYF.

The chain has TRBV7-2 and TRBJ2-3; 7 bases align to TRBD2. Germline values: CDR1 SGHTA, CDR2 FQGNSA. CDR3 length: 14 amino acids. Trimming took 2 bases from V and 4 from J; bases not matched to a gene: 3. The CDR3 loop reads CASSLRREPDTQYF. The CDR3 region has the DNA TGTGCCAGCAGCTTACGGCGGGAGCCAGATACGCAGTATTTT.

This chain uses TRBV7-3 with TRBJ1-5; 8 bases are shared with TRBD1. This CDR3 has 16 residues. The germline gives CDR1 SGHTA, CDR2 FQGTGA. The junction had 4 bases not matched to a gene; V was cut back by 0 bases and J by 3 bases. The CDR3 spells CASSLTRQGINQPQHF. CDR3 sequence (DNA): TGTGCCAGCAGCTTAACACGACAGGGGATCAATCAGCCCCAGCATTTT.

This rearrangement joins TRBV5-1 to TRBJ2-5, with 7 bases matching TRBD1. Germline V gene lookup returns CDR1 SGHRS and CDR2 YFSETQ. Trimming at V came to 3 bases and at J to 5 bases, leaving 10 bases not matched to a gene. CDR3 length equals 15 residues. The CDR3 DNA is TGCGCCAGCAGCTCCCCCGGACAGGTGGGGGAGACCCAGTACTTC. Translated: CASSSPGQVGETQYF.

This clone was detected only once. This chain uses TRBV7-8 with TRBJ2-3; D is possibly TRBD1 (5 bases). The CDR3 totals 14 residues. Germline CDR1 SGHVS, CDR2 FQNEAQ. V was shortened by 2 bases and J by 1 base, with 7 bases between the two germline ends. In DNA, the CDR3 is TGTGCCAGCAGCTTAAGGGGCGGCACAGATACGCAGTATTTT. This codes for CASSLRGGTDTQYF.

The chain has TRBV5-4 and TRBJ1-6, with 7 bases fitting TRBD1. Germline V gene lookup returns CDR1 SGHNT and CDR2 YYREEE (reference sequence). This CDR3 contains 14 residues. After removal of 6 bases from V and 5 bases from J, the junction contained 5 bases not matched to a gene. The CDR3 nucleotides read TGTGCCAGCACCGAGGGACAGAATAATTCACCCCTCCACTTT. Protein sequence: CASTEGQNNSPLHF.

The chain couples TRBV28 to TRBJ1-2; no clear D gene. Trimming removed 3 bases at V and 8 bases at J, with 13 bases between. The length of the CDR3 is 13 residues. Germline CDR1 is MDHEN and CDR2 is SYDVKM. In DNA form, the CDR3 reads TGTGCCAGCAGTTTCTCGGACCTAGGGGGCTACACCTTC. Its translation is CASSFSDLGGYTF.

The V call is TRBV27, the J call TRBJ2-7; 9 positions agree with TRBD1. CDR3 length: 16 residues. With 2 bases clipped from V and 2 bases from J, the junction kept 7 bases outside the gene matches. The V gene's germline CDR1 is MNHEY and CDR2 SMNVEV (reference sequence). The CDR3 region is CASSLGDRVVPYEQYF. The CDR3 DNA sequence: TGTGCCAGCAGTTTAGGGGACAGGGTTGTTCCCTACGAGCAGTACTTC.

The V gene is TRBV28, the J gene TRBJ1-1; D not resolved. The CDR3 sequence is 13 residues long. Germline V gene sequence: CDR1 MDHEN, CDR2 SYDVKM. V gave up 7 bases and J gave up 1 base, with 10 bases separating them. The CDR3 sequence: CASTGYQNTEAFF. In DNA, the CDR3 is TGTGCCAGCACCGGATACCAGAACACTGAAGCTTTCTTT.

V gene TRBV19 combines with J gene TRBJ1-2; 7 nucleotides line up with TRBD1. CDR3 size: 13 residues. With 5 bases clipped from V and 6 bases from J, the junction kept 6 bases outside the gene matches. Germline V gene sequence: CDR1 LNHDA, CDR2 SQIVND (reference sequence). This chain's CDR3 is CASSFPTGDGYTF. In nucleotides, the CDR3 is TGTGCCAGTAGTTTCCCCACAGGGGATGGCTACACCTTC.